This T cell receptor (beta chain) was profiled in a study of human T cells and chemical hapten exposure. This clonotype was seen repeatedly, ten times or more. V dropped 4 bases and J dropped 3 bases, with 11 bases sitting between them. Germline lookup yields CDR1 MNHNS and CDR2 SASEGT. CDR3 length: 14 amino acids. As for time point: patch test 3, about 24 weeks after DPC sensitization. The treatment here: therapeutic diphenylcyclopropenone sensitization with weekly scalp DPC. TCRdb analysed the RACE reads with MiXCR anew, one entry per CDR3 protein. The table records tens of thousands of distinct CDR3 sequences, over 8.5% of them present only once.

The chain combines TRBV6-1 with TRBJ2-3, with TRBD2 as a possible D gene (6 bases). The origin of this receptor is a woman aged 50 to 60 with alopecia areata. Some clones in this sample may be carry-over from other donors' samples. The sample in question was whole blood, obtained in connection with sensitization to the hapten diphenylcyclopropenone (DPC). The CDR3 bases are TGTGCCAGCAGTGTTCGGGGGTTGACAGATACGCAGTATTTT. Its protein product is CASSVRGLTDTQYF.